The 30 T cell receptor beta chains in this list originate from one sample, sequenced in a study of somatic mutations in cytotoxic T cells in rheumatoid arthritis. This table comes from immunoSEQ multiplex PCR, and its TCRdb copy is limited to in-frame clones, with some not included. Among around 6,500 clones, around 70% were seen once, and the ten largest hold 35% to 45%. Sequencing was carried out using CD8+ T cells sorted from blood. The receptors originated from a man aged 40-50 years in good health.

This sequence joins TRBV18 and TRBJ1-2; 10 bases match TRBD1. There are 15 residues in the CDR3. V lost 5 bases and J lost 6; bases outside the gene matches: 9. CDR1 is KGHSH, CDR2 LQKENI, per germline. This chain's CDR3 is CASSETRQGADGYTF. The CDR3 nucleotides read TGTGCCAGCTCAGAGACCCGACAGGGGGCTGATGGCTACACCTTC.

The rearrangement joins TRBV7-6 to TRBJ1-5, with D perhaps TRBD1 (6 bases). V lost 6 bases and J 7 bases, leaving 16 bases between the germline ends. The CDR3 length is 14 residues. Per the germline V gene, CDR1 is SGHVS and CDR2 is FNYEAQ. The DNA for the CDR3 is TGTGCCAGCAGTTTACAGGGTTTGGGGCAGCCCCAGCATTTT. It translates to CASSLQGLGQPQHF.

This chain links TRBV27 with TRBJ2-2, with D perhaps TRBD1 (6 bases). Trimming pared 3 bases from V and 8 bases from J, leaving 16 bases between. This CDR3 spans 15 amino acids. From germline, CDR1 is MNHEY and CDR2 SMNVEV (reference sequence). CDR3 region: CASSFSGGFTGELFF. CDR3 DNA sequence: TGTGCCAGCAGTTTTTCTGGGGGCTTTACTGGGGAGCTGTTTTTT.

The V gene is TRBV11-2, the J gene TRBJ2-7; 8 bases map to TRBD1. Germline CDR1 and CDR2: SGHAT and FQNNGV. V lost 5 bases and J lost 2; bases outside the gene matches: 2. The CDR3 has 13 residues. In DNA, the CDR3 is TGTGCCAGCAGCCTGACAGGGGCCTACGAGCAGTACTTC. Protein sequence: CASSLTGAYEQYF. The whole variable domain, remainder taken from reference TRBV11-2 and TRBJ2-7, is EAGVAQSPRYKIIEKRQSVAFWCNPISGHATLYWYQQILGQGPKLLIQFQNNGVVDDSQLPKDRFSAERLKGVDSTLKIQPAKLEDSAVYLCASSLTGAYEQYFGPGTRLTVT.

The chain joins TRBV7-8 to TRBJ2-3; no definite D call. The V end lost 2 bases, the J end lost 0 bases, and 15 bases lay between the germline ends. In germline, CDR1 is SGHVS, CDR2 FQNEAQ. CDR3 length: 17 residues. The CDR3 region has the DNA TGTGCCAGCAGCTTATGGACCGACCCTACTAGCACAGATACGCAGTATTTT. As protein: CASSLWTDPTSTDTQYF.

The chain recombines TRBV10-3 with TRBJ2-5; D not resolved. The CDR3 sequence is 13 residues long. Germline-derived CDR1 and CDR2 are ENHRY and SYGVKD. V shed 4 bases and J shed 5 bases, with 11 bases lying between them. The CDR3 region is CAISGTTGETQYF. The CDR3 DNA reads TGTGCCATCAGTGGTACAACCGGGGAGACCCAGTACTTC.

CDR3 DNA: TGTGCCAGCAGTGAACCGGGACAGGGCTTCGACAAAGCTTTCTTT. It is translated as CASSEPGQGFDKAFF. The J gene is TRBJ1-1, the V gene TRBV2; TRBD1 matches 9 bases. V shed 2 bases, J shed 9 bases, and the junction held 10 bases outside the gene matches. This CDR3 comprises 15 residues. Germline V lookup: CDR1 SNHLY, CDR2 FYNNEI.

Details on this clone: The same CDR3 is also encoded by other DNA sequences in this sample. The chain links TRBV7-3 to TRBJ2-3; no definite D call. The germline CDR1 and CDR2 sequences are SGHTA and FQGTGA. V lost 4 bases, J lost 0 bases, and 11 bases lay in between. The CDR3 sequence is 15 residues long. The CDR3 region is CASSSLAVSTDTQYF. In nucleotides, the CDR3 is TGTGCCAGCAGCTCGTTGGCGGTTAGCACAGATACGCAGTATTTT. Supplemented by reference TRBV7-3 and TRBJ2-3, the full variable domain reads GAGVSQTPSNKVTEKGKYVELRCDPISGHTALYWYRQSLGQGPEFLIYFQGTGAADDSGLPNDRFFAVRPEGSVSTLKIQRTERGDSAVYLCASSSLAVSTDTQYFGPGTRLTVL.

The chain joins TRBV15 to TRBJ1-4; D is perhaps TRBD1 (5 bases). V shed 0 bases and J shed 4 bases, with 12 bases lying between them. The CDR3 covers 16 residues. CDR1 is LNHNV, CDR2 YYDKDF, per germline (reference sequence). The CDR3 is CATSRDGGDYNEKLFF. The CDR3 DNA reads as TGTGCCACCAGCAGAGATGGAGGGGATTATAATGAAAAACTGTTTTTT.

This chain's CDR3 is CASSFVQGHDTQYF. The CDR3 bases are TGTGCCAGCAGTTTCGTGCAGGGACACGATACGCAGTATTTT. The V call is TRBV28, the J call TRBJ2-3, with a possible D match to TRBD1 (6 bases). Trimming removed 3 bases at V and 6 bases at J, with 13 bases between. From germline, CDR1 is MDHEN and CDR2 SYDVKM. The CDR3 runs to 14 residues.

In DNA form, the CDR3 reads TGTGCCAGCAGTGATGGCGGGACGGTTTTCTACGAGCAGTACTTC. Its translation: CASSDGGTVFYEQYF. The chain is built from TRBV6-1 and TRBJ2-7; D is perhaps TRBD2 (6 bases). The CDR3 is made up of 15 amino acids. Germline values: CDR1 MNHNS, CDR2 SASEGT. Between the trimmed V and J ends, which lost 3 bases and 3 bases, there was a span of 15 bases.

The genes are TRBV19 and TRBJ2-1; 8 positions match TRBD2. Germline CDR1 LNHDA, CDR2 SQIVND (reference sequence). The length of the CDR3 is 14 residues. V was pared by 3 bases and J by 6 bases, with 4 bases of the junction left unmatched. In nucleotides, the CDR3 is TGTGCCAGTAGTATCGGACTAGCAGGCAATGAGCAGTTCTTC. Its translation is CASSIGLAGNEQFF.

As DNA, the CDR3 is TGTGCCAGTAGTGAAGACAGGGAAGAGACCCAGTACTTC. Its translation is CASSEDREETQYF. This chain joins TRBV19 and TRBJ2-5, with 7 bases fitting TRBD1. CDR1 LNHDA and CDR2 SQIVND come from the germline V gene (reference sequence). CDR3 length: 13 residues. V lost 5 bases, J lost 3 bases, and 3 bases stayed unmatched.

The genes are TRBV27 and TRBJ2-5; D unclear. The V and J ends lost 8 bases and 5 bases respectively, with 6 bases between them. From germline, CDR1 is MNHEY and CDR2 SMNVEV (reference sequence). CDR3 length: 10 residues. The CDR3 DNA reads TGTGCCAGCGGAACGGAGACCCAGTACTTC. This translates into CASGTETQYF.

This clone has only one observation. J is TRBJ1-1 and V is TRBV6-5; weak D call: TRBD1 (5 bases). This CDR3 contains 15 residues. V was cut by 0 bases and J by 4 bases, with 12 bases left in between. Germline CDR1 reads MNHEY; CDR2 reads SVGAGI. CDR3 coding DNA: TGTGCCAGCAGTTACTCGAACGGTGGGGGCACTGAAGCTTTCTTT. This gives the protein CASSYSNGGGTEAFF.

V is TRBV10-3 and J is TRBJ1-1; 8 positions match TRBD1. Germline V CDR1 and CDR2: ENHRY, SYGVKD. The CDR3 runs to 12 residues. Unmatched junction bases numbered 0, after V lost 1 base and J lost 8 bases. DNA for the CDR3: TGTGCCATCAGTGAGTGGACAGGGGAAGCTTTCTTT. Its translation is CAISEWTGEAFF.

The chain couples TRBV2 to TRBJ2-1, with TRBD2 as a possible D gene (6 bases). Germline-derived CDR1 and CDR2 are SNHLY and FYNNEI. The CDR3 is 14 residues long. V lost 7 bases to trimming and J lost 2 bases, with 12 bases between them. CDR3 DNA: TGTGCCAGCACCCCCGGACTAACCTACAATGAGCAGTTCTTC. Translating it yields CASTPGLTYNEQFF.

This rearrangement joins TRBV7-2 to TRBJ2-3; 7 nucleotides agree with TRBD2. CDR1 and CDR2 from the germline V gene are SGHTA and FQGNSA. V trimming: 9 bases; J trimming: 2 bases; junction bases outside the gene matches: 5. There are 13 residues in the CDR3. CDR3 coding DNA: TGTGCCAGTTGGGGGGGGGTCACAGATACGCAGTATTTT. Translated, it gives CASWGGVTDTQYF.

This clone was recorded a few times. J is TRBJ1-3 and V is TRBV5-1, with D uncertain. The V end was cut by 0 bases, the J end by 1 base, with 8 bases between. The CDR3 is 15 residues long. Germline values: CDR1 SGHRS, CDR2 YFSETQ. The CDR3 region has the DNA TGCGCCAGCAGCTTGGTGGCAGGATCTGGAAACACCATATATTTT. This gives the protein CASSLVAGSGNTIYF.

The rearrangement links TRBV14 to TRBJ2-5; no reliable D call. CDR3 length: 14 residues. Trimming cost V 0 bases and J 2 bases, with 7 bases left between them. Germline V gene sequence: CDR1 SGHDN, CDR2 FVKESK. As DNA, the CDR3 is TGTGCCAGCAGCCAAGATCCATGGCAAGAGACCCAGTACTTC. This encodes CASSQDPWQETQYF.

The CDR3 loop reads CASSLLAGGPREQYF. The DNA of the CDR3 is TGTGCCAGCAGTCTTTTAGCGGGAGGGCCGCGGGAGCAGTACTTC. The chain employs TRBV27 and TRBJ2-7; 11 nucleotides match TRBD2. V trimming: 5 bases; J trimming: 7 bases; junction bases outside the gene matches: 10. The germline gives CDR1 MNHEY, CDR2 SMNVEV (reference sequence). This CDR3 comprises 15 residues.

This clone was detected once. DNA for the CDR3: TGTGCCAGCAGCCTGAACGAGATAAGGACCGGGGAGCTGTTTTTT. Its translation is CASSLNEIRTGELFF. The V and J genes are TRBV7-2 and TRBJ2-2; the D is unclear. The V end was cut by 5 bases, the J end by 5 bases, with 15 bases between. There are 15 residues in the CDR3. Germline loops: CDR1 SGHTA, CDR2 FQGNSA. Combining the CDR3 with reference TRBV7-2 and TRBJ2-2 gives the whole variable domain GAGVSQSPSNKVTEKGKDVELRCDPISGHTALYWYRQSLGQGLEFLIYFQGNSAPDKSGLPSDRFSAERTGGSVSTLTIQRTQQEDSAVYLCASSLNEIRTGELFFGEGSRLTVL.

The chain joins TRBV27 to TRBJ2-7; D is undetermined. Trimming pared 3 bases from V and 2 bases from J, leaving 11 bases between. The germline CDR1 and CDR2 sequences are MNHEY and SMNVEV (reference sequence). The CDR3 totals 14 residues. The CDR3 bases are TGTGCCAGCAGTTTCGGTTACAGTCCCTACGAGCAGTACTTC. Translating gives CASSFGYSPYEQYF.

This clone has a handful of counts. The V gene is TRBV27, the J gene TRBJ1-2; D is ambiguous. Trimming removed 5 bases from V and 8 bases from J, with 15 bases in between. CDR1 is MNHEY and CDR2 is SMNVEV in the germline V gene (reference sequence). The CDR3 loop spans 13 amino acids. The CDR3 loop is CASSPSRTWGYTF. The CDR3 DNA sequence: TGTGCCAGCAGTCCCTCCCGAACCTGGGGCTACACCTTC.

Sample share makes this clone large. The CDR3 reads CASSRDSTNTEAFF. CDR3 bases: TGTGCCAGCAGTCGGGACAGCACGAACACTGAAGCTTTCTTT. V is TRBV27 and J is TRBJ1-1; 7 bases line up with TRBD1. Per the germline V gene, CDR1 is MNHEY and CDR2 is SMNVEV (reference sequence). V lost 5 bases, J lost 1 base, and 4 bases stayed unmatched. The length of the CDR3 is 14 residues.

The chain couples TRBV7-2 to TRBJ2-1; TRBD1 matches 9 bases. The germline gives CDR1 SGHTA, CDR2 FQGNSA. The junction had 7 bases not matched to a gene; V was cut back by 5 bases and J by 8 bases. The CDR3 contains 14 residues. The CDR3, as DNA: TGTGCCAGCAGCCTAAGGACAGGGGCTGATGAGCAGTTCTTC. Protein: CASSLRTGADEQFF.

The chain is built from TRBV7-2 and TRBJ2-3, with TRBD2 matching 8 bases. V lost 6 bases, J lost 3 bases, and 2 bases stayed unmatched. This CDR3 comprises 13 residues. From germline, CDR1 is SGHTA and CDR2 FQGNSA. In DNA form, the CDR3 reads TGTGCCAGCAGGGGCGGGGGGACAGATACGCAGTATTTT. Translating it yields CASRGGGTDTQYF.

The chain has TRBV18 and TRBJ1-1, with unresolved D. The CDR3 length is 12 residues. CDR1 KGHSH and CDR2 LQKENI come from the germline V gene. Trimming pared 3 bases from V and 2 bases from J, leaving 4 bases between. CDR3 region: CASSPRNTEAFF. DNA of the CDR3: TGTGCCAGCTCACCCAGAAACACTGAAGCTTTCTTT.

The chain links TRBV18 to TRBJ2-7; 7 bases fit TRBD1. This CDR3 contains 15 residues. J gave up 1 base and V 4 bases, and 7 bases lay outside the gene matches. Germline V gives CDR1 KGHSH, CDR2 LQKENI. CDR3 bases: TGTGCCAGCTCACGAGGGGGCGGGTCATCCTACGAGCAGTACTTC. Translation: CASSRGGGSSYEQYF.

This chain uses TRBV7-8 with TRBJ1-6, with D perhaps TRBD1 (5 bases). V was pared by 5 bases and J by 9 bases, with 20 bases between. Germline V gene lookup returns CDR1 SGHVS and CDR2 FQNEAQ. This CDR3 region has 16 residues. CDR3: CASSQKLGQGSSPLHF. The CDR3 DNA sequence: TGTGCCAGCAGCCAGAAGTTAGGCCAGGGCAGTTCACCCCTCCACTTT.